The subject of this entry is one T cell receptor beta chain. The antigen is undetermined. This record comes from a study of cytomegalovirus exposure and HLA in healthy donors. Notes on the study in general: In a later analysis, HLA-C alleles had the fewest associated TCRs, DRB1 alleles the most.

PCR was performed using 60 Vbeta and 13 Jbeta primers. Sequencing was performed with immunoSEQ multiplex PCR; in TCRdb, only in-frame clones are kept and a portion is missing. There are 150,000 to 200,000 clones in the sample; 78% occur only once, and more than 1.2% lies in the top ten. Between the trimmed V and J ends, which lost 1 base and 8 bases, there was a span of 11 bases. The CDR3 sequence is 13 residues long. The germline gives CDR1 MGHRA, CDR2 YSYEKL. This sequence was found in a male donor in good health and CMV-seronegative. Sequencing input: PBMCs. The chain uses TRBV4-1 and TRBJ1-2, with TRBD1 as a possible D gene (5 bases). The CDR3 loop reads CASSQGGVRGYTF. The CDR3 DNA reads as TGCGCCAGCAGCCAAGGGGGGGTGCGAGGCTACACCTTC.